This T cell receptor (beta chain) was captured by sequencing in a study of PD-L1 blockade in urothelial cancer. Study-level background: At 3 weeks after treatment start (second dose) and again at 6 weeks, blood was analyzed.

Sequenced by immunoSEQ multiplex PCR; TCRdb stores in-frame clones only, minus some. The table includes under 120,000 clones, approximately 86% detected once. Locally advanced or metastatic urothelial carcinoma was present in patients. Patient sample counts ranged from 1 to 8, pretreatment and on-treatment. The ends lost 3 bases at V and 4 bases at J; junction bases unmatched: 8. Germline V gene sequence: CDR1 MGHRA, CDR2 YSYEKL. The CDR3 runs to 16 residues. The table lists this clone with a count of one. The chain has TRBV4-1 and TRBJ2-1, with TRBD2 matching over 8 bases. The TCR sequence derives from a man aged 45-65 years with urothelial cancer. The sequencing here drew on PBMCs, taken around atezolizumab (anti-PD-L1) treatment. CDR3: CASSHAWAGGYNEQFF. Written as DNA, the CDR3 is TGCGCCAGCAGCCATGCATGGGCGGGAGGTTACAATGAGCAGTTCTTC.